The clone carrying this T cell receptor beta chain was counted many times. Its specificity is unknown. The data derive from a study of response to subunit inactivated influenza vaccine. Study results and limitations: There was a suggestion from the authors that each seasonal influenza vaccination recruits few new T cells.

MiXCR, applied by TCRdb to the RT-PCR reads, yields one record per CDR3 protein. Of 500,000 to 650,000 distinct CDR3 sequences listed, about 7.6% are singletons. This specimen was PBMCs from blood, taken less than 30 months after vaccination. The source is a man aged 45 to 70 who received an inactivated influenza vaccine.

As DNA, the CDR3 is TGTGCCATCACTAGCGGGACTAGCGGGAGTGGCAGTACGCAGTATTTT. This encodes CAITSGTSGSGSTQYF. The chain carries TRBV10-3 and TRBJ2-3; 14 bases fit TRBD2. The germline gives CDR1 ENHRY, CDR2 SYGVKD. The CDR3 is 16 amino acids. V shed 7 bases, J shed 8 bases, and the junction held 11 bases outside the gene matches.